Listed here is a single T cell receptor beta chain. Its matching antigen is unknown. A 5'RACE reaction primed in the constant segment made cDNA libraries of TCR alpha and TCR beta, and these carried sample barcodes and UMIs. MiXCR, run by TCRdb on the 5' RACE reads, gives a single entry per CDR3 protein. Of 400,000 or so distinct CDR3 sequences listed, 20% to 25% are singletons. This sample was included in a study of T-cell memory formation after mild COVID-19. Study conclusions and caveats: Within pre-infection memory, some responding clones were found, suggesting cross-reactive memory joined. Contracting clones from day 15 to 85 had balanced CD4/CD8; later expanders favoured CD4+.

CDR1 and CDR2 (germline): MNHEY, SVGAGI. The CDR3 totals 13 residues. V lost 6 bases to trimming and J lost 5 bases, with 13 bases between them. The receptor was isolated from an adult woman who had mild COVID-19 (a few samples of this study predate the infection). Cell type and time point are not known. The chain employs TRBV6-5 and TRBJ2-5; D possibly uses TRBD1 or TRBD2 (6 bases each). Sequencing used PBMCs or a T cell subset sorted from them (not recorded which). This chain's CDR3 is CASRRGGLETQYF. The CDR3 coding sequence is TGTGCCAGCAGGCGAGGGGGGCTGGAGACCCAGTACTTC.